The source of this T cell receptor (beta chain) is a study of blood T cell repertoires in COVID-19. At the level of the study: The cDNA or gDNA used as material had been derived from T cells, B-cell-depleted T cells, or PBMCs.

Authors' processing steps: How many nucleated cells were present was estimated from reference gene primer amplification. Clones were sequenced by immunoSEQ multiplex PCR, and TCRdb holds only the in-frame ones, with some missing. V and J calls and clone size come straight from that table; D and trimming were deduced from the DNA. Of roughly 200,000 clones listed, approximately 85% are singletons. The CDR3 sequence is 15 residues long. Trimming stripped 1 base from V and 1 base from J, with 10 bases between. CDR1 LNHDA and CDR2 SQIVND come from the germline V gene (reference sequence). The sample was peripheral blood. The genes are TRBV19 and TRBJ1-1, with a weak D call TRBD1 (5 bases). This sequence was found in a human donor with active or convalescent COVID-19. The donor label of this sample is uncertain. The chain's CDR3 is CASSIVQGQNTEAFF. CDR3 sequence (DNA): TGTGCCAGTAGTATAGTACAAGGACAGAACACTGAAGCTTTCTTT.